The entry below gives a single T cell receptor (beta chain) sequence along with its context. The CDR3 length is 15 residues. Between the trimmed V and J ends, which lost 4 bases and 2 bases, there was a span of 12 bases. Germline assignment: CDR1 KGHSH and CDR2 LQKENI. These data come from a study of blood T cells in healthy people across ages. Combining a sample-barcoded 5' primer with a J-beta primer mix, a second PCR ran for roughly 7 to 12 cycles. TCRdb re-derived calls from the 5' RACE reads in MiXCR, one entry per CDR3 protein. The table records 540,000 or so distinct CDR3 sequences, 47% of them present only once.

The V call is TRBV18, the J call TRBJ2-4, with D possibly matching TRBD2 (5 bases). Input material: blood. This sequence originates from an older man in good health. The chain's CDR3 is CASSQGEGSKNIQYF. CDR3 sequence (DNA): TGTGCCAGCTCACAGGGAGAGGGATCCAAAAACATTCAGTACTTC.